The clone carrying this TCR beta chain occurred a few times. What it binds is unknown. Full-length variable regions came from constant-region reverse primers plus semi-nested Nested Universal Primer A PCR. TCRdb re-called the 5' RACE reads with MiXCR, one entry per CDR3 protein. The data show roughly 50,000 distinct CDR3 sequences, more than 20% seen once. Overall study results and limits: The larger-cohort validation was restricted to a single TCR beta V-J rearrangement rather than whole repertoires. Tumor-infiltrating Treg TCR alpha and beta sequences overlapped most with tumor naive CD4+ T cells, then blood naive.

This receptor was taken from a female donor with breast cancer. The sequenced sample was tumor-infiltrating naive CD4+ T cells sorted from the breast tumor. Stated subset: naive CD4+ T cells, CD4+CD45RA+CD25-.

The CDR3 region has the DNA TGTGCCAGCATGACGGAAAACATTCAGTACTTC. Its translation: CASMTENIQYF. This rearrangement joins TRBV6-6 to TRBJ2-4; D gene unclear. The length of the CDR3 is 11 residues. Germline values: CDR1 MNHNY, CDR2 SVGAGI (reference sequence). V lost 7 bases, J lost 5 bases, and 6 bases lay in between.